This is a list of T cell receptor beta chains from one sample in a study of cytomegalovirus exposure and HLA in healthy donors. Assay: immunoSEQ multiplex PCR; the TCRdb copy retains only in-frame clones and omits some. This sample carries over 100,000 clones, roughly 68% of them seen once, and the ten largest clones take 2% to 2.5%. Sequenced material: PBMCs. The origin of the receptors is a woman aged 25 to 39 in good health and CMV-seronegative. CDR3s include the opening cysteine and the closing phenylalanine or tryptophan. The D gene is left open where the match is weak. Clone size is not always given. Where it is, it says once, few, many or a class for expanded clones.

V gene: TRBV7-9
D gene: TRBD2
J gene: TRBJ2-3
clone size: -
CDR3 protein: CASSILAGSTDTQYF
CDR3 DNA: TGTGCCAGCAGCATACTAGCGGGGAGCACAGATACGCAGTATTTT

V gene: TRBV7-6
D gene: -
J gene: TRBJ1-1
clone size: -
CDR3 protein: CASSLGRGFNTEAFF
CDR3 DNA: TGTGCCAGCAGCTTAGGTAGGGGATTCAACACTGAAGCTTTCTTT

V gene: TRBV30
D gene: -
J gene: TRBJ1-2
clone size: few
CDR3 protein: CAWSVIGPGQYGYTF
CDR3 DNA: TGTGCCTGGAGTGTTATTGGGCCAGGGCAGTATGGCTACACCTTC

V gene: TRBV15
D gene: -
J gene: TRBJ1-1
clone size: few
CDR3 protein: CATSRELTANTEAFF
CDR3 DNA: TGTGCCACCAGCAGAGAGCTGACAGCGAACACTGAAGCTTTCTTT

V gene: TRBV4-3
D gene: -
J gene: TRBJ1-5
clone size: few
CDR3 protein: CASSQDLAGLNNQPQHF
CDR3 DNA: TGCGCCAGCAGCCAAGATCTAGCGGGGTTGAACAATCAGCCCCAGCATTTT

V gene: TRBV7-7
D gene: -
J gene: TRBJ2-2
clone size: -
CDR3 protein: CASRATGDTGELFF
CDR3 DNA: TGTGCTAGCAGAGCTACAGGAGACACCGGGGAGCTGTTTTTT

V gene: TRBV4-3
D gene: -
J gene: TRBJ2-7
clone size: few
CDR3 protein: CASSQDQGGPYEQYF
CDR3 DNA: TGCGCCAGCAGCCAAGATCAGGGGGGTCCCTACGAGCAGTACTTC

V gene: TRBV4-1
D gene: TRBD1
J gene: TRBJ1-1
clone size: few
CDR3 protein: CASSRVTGGTEAFF
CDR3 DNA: TGCGCCAGCAGCCGCGTGACAGGGGGGACTGAAGCTTTCTTT

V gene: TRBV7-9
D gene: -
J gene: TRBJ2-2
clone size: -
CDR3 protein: CASSLGAGNPTGELFF
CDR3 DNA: TGTGCCAGCAGCTTAGGAGCAGGGAATCCCACCGGGGAGCTGTTTTTT

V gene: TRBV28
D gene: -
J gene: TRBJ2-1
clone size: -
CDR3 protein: CASITPGRGGRNEQFF
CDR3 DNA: TGTGCCAGCATCACCCCGGGTCGCGGAGGGAGGAATGAGCAGTTCTTC

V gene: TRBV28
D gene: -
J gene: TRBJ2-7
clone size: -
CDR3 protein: CASSLQGREQYF
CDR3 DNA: TGTGCCAGCAGTTTGCAGGGTCGCGAGCAGTACTTC

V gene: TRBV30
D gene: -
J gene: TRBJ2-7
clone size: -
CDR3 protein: CAGGLDSYEQYF
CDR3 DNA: TGTGCCGGCGGACTTGACTCCTACGAGCAGTACTTC

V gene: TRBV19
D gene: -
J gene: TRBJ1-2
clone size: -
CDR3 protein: CASSPFLGAGYTF
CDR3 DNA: TGTGCCAGTAGTCCCTTTTTAGGGGCGGGCTACACCTTC

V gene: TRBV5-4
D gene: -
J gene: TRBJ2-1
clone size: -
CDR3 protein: CASSLVLSRGIYNEQFF
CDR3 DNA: TGTGCCAGCAGCTTGGTATTGTCCCGCGGGATATACAATGAGCAGTTCTTC

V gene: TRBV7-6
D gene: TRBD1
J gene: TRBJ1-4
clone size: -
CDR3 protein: CASSSGRDRGEKLFF
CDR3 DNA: TGTGCCAGCAGCTCCGGCCGGGACAGGGGTGAAAAACTGTTTTTT

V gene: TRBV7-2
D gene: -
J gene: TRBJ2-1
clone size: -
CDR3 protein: CASSPGLGSYNEQFF
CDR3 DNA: TGTGCCAGCAGCCCCGGACTGGGCTCCTACAATGAGCAGTTCTTC

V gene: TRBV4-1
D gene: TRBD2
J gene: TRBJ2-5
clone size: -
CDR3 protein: CASSQGAGGRETQYF
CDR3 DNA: TGCGCCAGCAGCCAAGGAGCGGGAGGCAGGGAGACCCAGTACTTC

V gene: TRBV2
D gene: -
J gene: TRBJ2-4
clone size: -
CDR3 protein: CASSEFGGPLAKNIQYF
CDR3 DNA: TGTGCCAGCAGTGAATTCGGTGGTCCACTAGCCAAAAACATTCAGTACTTC

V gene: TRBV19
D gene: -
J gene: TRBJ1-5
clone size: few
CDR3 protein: CASNPWEVSYSNQPQHF
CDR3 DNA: TGTGCCAGTAACCCTTGGGAGGTCTCCTATAGCAATCAGCCCCAGCATTTT

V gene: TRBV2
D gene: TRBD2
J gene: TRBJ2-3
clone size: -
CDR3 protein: CASSGGLAGTADTQYF
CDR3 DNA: TGTGCCAGCAGTGGGGGACTAGCGGGAACCGCAGATACGCAGTATTTT

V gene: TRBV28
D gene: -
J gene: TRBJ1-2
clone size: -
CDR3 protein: CASSPQGGTNYGYTF
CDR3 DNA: TGTGCCAGCAGTCCACAGGGTGGTACTAACTATGGCTACACCTTC

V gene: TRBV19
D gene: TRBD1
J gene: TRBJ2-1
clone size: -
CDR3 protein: CASSMGQGIHNEQFF
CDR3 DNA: TGTGCCAGTAGTATGGGACAGGGAATTCACAATGAGCAGTTCTTC

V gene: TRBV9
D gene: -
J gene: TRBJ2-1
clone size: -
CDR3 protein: CASSAGHYNEQFF
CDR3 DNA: TGTGCCAGCAGCGCGGGACACTACAATGAGCAGTTCTTC

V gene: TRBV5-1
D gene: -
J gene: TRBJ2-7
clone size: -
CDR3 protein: CASSVGDSWGTYEQYF
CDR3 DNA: TGCGCCAGCAGCGTGGGGGACTCTTGGGGCACCTACGAGCAGTACTTC

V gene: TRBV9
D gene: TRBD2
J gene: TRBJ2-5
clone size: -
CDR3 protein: CASSAGAGRVRETQYF
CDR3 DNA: TGTGCCAGCAGTGCCGGGGCGGGGAGGGTGAGAGAGACCCAGTACTTC